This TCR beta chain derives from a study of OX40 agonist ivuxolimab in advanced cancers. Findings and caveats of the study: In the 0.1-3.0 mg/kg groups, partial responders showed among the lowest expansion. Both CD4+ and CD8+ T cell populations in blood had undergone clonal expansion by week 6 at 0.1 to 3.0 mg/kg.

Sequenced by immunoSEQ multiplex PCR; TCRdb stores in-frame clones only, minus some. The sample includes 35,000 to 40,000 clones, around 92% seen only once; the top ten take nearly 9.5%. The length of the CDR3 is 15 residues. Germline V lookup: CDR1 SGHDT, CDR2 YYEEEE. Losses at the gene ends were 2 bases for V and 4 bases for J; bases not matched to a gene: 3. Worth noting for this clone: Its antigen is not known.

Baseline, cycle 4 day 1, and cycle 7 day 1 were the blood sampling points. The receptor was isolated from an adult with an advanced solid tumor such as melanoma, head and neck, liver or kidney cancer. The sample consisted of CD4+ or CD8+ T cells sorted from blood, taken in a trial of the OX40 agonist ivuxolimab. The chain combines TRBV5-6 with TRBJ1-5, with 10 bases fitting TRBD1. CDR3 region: CASSFGTGVNQPQHF. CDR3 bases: TGTGCCAGCAGCTTCGGGACAGGGGTTAATCAGCCCCAGCATTTT.